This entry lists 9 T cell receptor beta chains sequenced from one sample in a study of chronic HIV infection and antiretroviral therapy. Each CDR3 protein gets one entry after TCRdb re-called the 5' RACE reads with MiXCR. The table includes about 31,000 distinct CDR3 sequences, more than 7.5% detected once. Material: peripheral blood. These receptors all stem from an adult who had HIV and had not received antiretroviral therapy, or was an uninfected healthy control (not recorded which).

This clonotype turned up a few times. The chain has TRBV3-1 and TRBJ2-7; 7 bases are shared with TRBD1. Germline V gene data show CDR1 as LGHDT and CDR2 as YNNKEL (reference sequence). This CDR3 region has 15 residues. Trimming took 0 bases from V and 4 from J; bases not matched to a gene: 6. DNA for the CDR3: TGTGCCAGCAGCCAAGAAAAGGGGGCGCAGTACGAGCAGTACTTC. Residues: CASSQEKGAQYEQYF.

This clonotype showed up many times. CDR3 sequence: CSAWSGGYTF. Written as DNA, the CDR3 is TGCAGTGCTTGGTCTGGCGGCTACACCTTC. This chain connects TRBV20-1 to TRBJ1-2; D remains unclear. CDR1 and CDR2 (germline): DFQATT, SNEGSKA (reference sequence). The CDR3 sequence is 10 residues long. Trimming shortened V by 5 bases and J by 8 bases, and 9 bases separated the two germline ends.

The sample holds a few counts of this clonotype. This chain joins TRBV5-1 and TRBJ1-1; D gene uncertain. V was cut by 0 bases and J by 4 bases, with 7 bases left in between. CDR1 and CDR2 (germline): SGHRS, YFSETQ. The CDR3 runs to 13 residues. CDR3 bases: TGCGCCAGCAGCTTGGCCGCGGGCACTGAAGCTTTCTTT. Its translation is CASSLAAGTEAFF.

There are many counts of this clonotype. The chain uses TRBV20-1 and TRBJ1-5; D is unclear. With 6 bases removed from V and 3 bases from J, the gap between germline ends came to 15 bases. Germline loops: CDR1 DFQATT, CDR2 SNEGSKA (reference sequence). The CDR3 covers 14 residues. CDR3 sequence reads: CSAPGVSANQPQHF. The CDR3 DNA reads TGCAGTGCCCCCGGGGTGTCAGCCAATCAGCCCCAGCATTTT.

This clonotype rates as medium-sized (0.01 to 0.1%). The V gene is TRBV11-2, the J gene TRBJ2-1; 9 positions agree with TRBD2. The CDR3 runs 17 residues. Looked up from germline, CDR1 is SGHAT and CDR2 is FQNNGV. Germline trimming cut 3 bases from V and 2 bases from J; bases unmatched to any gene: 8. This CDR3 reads CASSLGWTSAAYNEQFF. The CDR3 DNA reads TGTGCCAGCAGCTTGGGCTGGACTAGCGCGGCCTACAATGAGCAGTTCTTC. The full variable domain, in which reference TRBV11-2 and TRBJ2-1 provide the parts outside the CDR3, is EAGVAQSPRYKIIEKRQSVAFWCNPISGHATLYWYQQILGQGPKLLIQFQNNGVVDDSQLPKDRFSAERLKGVDSTLKIQPAKLEDSAVYLCASSLGWTSAAYNEQFFGPGTRLTVL.

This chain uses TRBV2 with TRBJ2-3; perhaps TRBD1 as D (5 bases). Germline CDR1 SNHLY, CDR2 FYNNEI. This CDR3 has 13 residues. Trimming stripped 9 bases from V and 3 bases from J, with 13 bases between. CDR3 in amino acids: CARRRVQTDTQYF. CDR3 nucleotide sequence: TGTGCCAGACGCAGGGTACAGACAGATACGCAGTATTTT.

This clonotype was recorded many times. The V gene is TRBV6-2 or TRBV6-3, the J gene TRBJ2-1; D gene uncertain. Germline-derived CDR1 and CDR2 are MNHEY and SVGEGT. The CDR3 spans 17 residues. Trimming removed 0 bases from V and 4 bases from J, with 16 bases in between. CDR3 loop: CASSYSPSLGLYNEQFF. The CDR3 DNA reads TGTGCCAGCAGTTACTCTCCCTCGCTGGGCCTATACAATGAGCAGTTCTTC.

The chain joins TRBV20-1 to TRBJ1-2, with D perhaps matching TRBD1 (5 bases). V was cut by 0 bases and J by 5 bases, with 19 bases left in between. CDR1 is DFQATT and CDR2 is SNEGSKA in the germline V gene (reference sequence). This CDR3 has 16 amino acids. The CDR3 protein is CSARDRQGRMGYGYTF. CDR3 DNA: TGCAGTGCTAGAGATCGGCAGGGAAGAATGGGATATGGCTACACCTTC.

The CDR3 is CASSSPGTAVNSPLHF. CDR3 bases: TGCGCCAGCAGCTCCCCCGGGACAGCAGTTAATTCACCCCTCCACTTT. The chain uses TRBV5-1 and TRBJ1-6; TRBD1 matches 7 bases. Germline V CDR1 and CDR2: SGHRS, YFSETQ. With 3 bases clipped from V and 6 bases from J, the junction kept 9 bases outside the gene matches. The CDR3 is 16 amino acids.